Below, 32 T cell receptor beta chains from the same sample are listed, as sequenced in a study of shared clonotypes between healthy human individuals. The table came from immunoSEQ multiplex PCR; TCRdb's copy has only in-frame clones and leaves some out. The table shows about 1.1 million clones, with 75% to 85% occurring only once. The sample taken for sequencing was memory CD4+ T cells from PBMCs. Regarding subset: CD45RA-negative fraction. The receptor set was obtained from a man in his late teens or twenties in good health. Some clones in this sample may be carry-over from other donors' samples.

The chain carries TRBV27 and TRBJ2-1; D may be TRBD2 (5 bases). The V end was cut by 8 bases, the J end by 8 bases, with 13 bases between. The CDR3 spans 12 residues. Per germline, CDR1 MNHEY and CDR2 SMNVEV (reference sequence). In nucleotides, the CDR3 is TGTGCCAGCGGACTTTCTGGGGATGAGCAGTTCTTC. It codes for CASGLSGDEQFF.

The chain has TRBV19 and TRBJ2-5; possible D gene TRBD1, 7 bases. Per germline, CDR1 LNHDA and CDR2 SQIVND (reference sequence). V was shortened by 3 bases and J by 4 bases, with 24 bases between the two germline ends. The CDR3 length is 18 residues. For the CDR3, the DNA is TGTGCCAGTAGTATCGGCGGGACAGATCCTTTCAAACGAGAGACCCAGTACTTC. Translation gives CASSIGGTDPFKRETQYF. Using reference TRBV19 and TRBJ2-5 for the parts outside the CDR3, the full variable domain is DGGITQSPKYLFRKEGQNVTLSCEQNLNHDAMYWYRQDPGQGLRLIYYSQIVNDFQKGDIAEGYSVSREKKESFPLTVTSAQKNPTAFYLCASSIGGTDPFKRETQYFGPGTRLLVL.

J is TRBJ1-1 and V is TRBV5-1; D remains unclear. The germline gives CDR1 SGHRS, CDR2 YFSETQ. With 2 bases removed from V and 4 bases from J, the gap between germline ends came to 15 bases. The CDR3 has 15 amino acids. CDR3 DNA sequence: TGCGCCAGCAGCTTAGGATCTTTAGGCTCCACTGAAGCTTTCTTT. This translates into CASSLGSLGSTEAFF.

The genes are TRBV10-3 and TRBJ2-3; D gene unclear. The germline CDR1 and CDR2 sequences are ENHRY and SYGVKD. V was clipped by 6 bases and J by 2 bases, with 15 bases between them. The CDR3 consists of 15 residues. Here the CDR3 DNA reads TGTGCCATCAGAAAAGACATTTTTCCCACAGATACGCAGTATTTT. Protein: CAIRKDIFPTDTQYF.

The gene calls are TRBV4-2 and TRBJ2-5; the D gene could be TRBD1 or TRBD2 (5 bases each). The CDR3 has 14 residues. CDR1 LGHNA and CDR2 YNFKEQ come from the germline V gene. V was pared by 4 bases and J by 4 bases, with 13 bases between. The CDR3: CASSPGRNRETQYF. The CDR3 DNA follows: TGTGCCAGCAGCCCGGGACGGAACAGAGAGACCCAGTACTTC.

This clone was recorded once. The chain links TRBV5-4 to TRBJ2-2; a weak D match, TRBD2 (6 bases). CDR1 SGHNT and CDR2 YYREEE come from the germline V gene (reference sequence). Between the trimmed V and J ends, which lost 0 bases and 1 base, there was a span of 10 bases. There are 16 residues in the CDR3. The CDR3 is CASSLAAGRNTGELFF. For the CDR3, the DNA is TGTGCCAGCAGCTTGGCCGCGGGGAGGAACACCGGGGAGCTGTTTTTT.

This chain links TRBV29-1 with TRBJ2-3; 12 nucleotides match TRBD2. V trimming: 7 bases; J trimming: 5 bases; junction bases outside the gene matches: 4. From germline, CDR1 is SQVTM and CDR2 ANQGSEA. CDR3 length: 13 residues. CDR3 sequence: CSATSGSRDTQYF. CDR3 sequence (DNA): TGCAGCGCGACTAGCGGGAGTCGAGATACGCAGTATTTT.

This chain joins TRBV4-1 and TRBJ1-6; 7 nucleotides agree with TRBD1. With V trimmed by 4 bases and J by 8 bases, 11 bases remained unmatched. The CDR3 covers 16 residues. From germline, CDR1 is MGHRA and CDR2 YSYEKL. DNA of the CDR3: TGCGCCAGCAGCCTGGAGACAGGGTTGGCGTATTCACCCCTCCACTTT. It translates to CASSLETGLAYSPLHF.

Written as DNA, the CDR3 is TGTGCCAGCAGTTATCCGAACACTGAAGCTTTCTTT. It yields the protein CASSYPNTEAFF. This chain uses TRBV6-1 with TRBJ1-1; D gene unclear. CDR1 and CDR2 from the germline V gene are MNHNS and SASEGT. The V end lost 5 bases, the J end lost 1 base, and 5 bases lay between the germline ends. The CDR3 consists of 12 residues.

This clone was detected once. V usage is TRBV6-5 and J usage is TRBJ2-7; 7 bases agree with TRBD1. V shed 4 bases and J 0 bases; nucleotides not matched to a gene: 6. Germline CDR1 MNHEY, CDR2 SVGAGI. There are 15 residues in the CDR3. The CDR3 nucleotides are TGTGCCAGCAGTTCGCTCAGGGGGAGCTCCTACGAGCAGTACTTC. Its protein product is CASSSLRGSSYEQYF.

This clone was recorded only once. The chain links TRBV28 to TRBJ2-7, with D maybe TRBD1 (6 bases). V was clipped by 7 bases and J by 7 bases, with 14 bases between them. This CDR3 has 12 amino acids. Looked up from germline, CDR1 is MDHEN and CDR2 is SYDVKM. This CDR3 reads CASMVWGREQYF. CDR3 sequence (DNA): TGTGCCAGCATGGTATGGGGGCGGGAGCAGTACTTC. Combining the CDR3 with reference TRBV28 and TRBJ2-7 gives the whole variable domain DVKVTQSSRYLVKRTGEKVFLECVQDMDHENMFWYRQDPGLGLRLIYFSYDVKMKEKGDIPEGYSVSREKKERFSLILESASTNQTSMYLCASMVWGREQYFGPGTRLTVT.

The rearrangement links TRBV6-6 to TRBJ2-1; 9 bases align to TRBD2. The CDR3 is 16 amino acids. Germline loops: CDR1 MNHNY, CDR2 SVGAGI (reference sequence). Germline trimming cut 2 bases from V and 8 bases from J; bases unmatched to any gene: 10. CDR3 DNA: TGTGCCAGCAGTTACGGCCTAACTAGCGGGCGGGATGAGCAGTTCTTC. It specifies CASSYGLTSGRDEQFF.

The chain joins TRBV7-9 to TRBJ2-1, with 8 nucleotides matching TRBD2. CDR3 length: 14 residues. Germline trimming cut 5 bases from V and 9 bases from J; bases unmatched to any gene: 9. Looked up from germline, CDR1 is SEHNR and CDR2 is FQNEAQ (reference sequence). The CDR3 reads CASSPSGTRGEQFF. As DNA, the CDR3 is TGTGCCAGCAGCCCTTCCGGGACTAGAGGTGAGCAGTTCTTC.

This chain links TRBV6-6 with TRBJ2-5, with 8 bases identical to TRBD1. Germline V gene lookup returns CDR1 MNHNY and CDR2 SVGAGI (reference sequence). CDR3 length: 14 residues. Trimming at V came to 6 bases and at J to 1 base, leaving 4 bases not matched to a gene. The CDR3 DNA sequence: TGTGCCAGCAGCCTGACAGGGGTCCAAGAGACCCAGTACTTC. As protein: CASSLTGVQETQYF.

V usage is TRBV18 and J usage is TRBJ1-5, with D possibly TRBD1 on 6 matching bases. The germline CDR1 and CDR2 sequences are KGHSH and LQKENI. Trimming shortened V by 8 bases and J by 4 bases, and 12 bases separated the two germline ends. The CDR3 is 13 residues long. CDR3: CASTGQLNQPQHF. CDR3 sequence (DNA): TGTGCCAGCACCGGACAGCTTAATCAGCCCCAGCATTTT.

The chain couples TRBV7-3 to TRBJ2-2, with 10 nucleotides matching TRBD2. Trimming at V came to 4 bases and at J to 4 bases, leaving 3 bases not matched to a gene. This CDR3 region has 15 residues. CDR1 and CDR2 (germline): SGHTA, FQGTGA. The CDR3: CASSSSGRATGELFF. CDR3 DNA: TGTGCCAGCAGCTCGAGCGGGAGGGCCACCGGGGAGCTGTTTTTT.

The chain's CDR3 is CARGERGFRETQYF. CDR3 nucleotides: TGCGCTAGGGGGGAAAGGGGTTTCCGGGAGACCCAGTACTTC. The genes are TRBV10-1 and TRBJ2-5; D is perhaps TRBD1 or TRBD2 (6 bases each). CDR3 size: 14 residues. Germline lookup yields CDR1 WNHNN and CDR2 SYGVQD (reference sequence).

The chain has TRBV30 and TRBJ2-1, with D perhaps TRBD1 or TRBD2 (6 bases each). The CDR3 has 13 amino acids. Germline V lookup: CDR1 GTSNPN, CDR2 SVGIG (reference sequence). The V and J ends lost 5 bases and 7 bases respectively, with 15 bases between them. CDR3 protein: CAWARGEWNEQFF. The CDR3 region has the DNA TGTGCCTGGGCAAGGGGGGAGTGGAATGAGCAGTTCTTC.

The rearrangement uses TRBV11-3 and TRBJ2-5; the D call may be TRBD1 or TRBD2 (5 bases each). This CDR3 comprises 14 residues. Germline V gene sequence: CDR1 SGHNT, CDR2 YENEEA. With 4 bases removed from V and 0 bases from J, the gap between germline ends came to 9 bases. The CDR3 DNA is TGTGCCAGCAGCTCGGGGCCGAACCAAGAGACCCAGTACTTC. Protein: CASSSGPNQETQYF.

The chain employs TRBV25-1 and TRBJ1-1; D gene unclear. The V gene's germline CDR1 is MGHDK and CDR2 SYGVNS. Trimming cost V 3 bases and J 0 bases, with 8 bases left between them. The length of the CDR3 is 14 residues. The CDR3 DNA follows: TGTGCCAGCAGTGACCCGCGATTGAACACTGAAGCTTTCTTT. Protein: CASSDPRLNTEAFF.

The chain employs TRBV4-3 and TRBJ2-3; no definite D call. Germline CDR1 reads LGHNA; CDR2 reads YSLEER. V was shortened by 1 base and J by 7 bases, with 6 bases between the two germline ends. The CDR3 spans 12 residues. The CDR3 DNA is TGCGCCAGCAGCCAAGTGATGAATACGCAGTATTTT. Translation gives CASSQVMNTQYF.

This clone has more than one count but fewer than ten. The chain joins TRBV2 to TRBJ1-5, with TRBD1 identical over 8 bases. The germline CDR1 and CDR2 sequences are SNHLY and FYNNEI. J gave up 10 bases and V 6 bases, and 5 bases lay outside the gene matches. The CDR3 sequence is 12 residues long. The CDR3 reads CASRPDRGPQHF. For the CDR3, the DNA is TGTGCCAGCAGGCCCGACAGGGGCCCCCAGCATTTT.

This chain connects TRBV29-1 to TRBJ1-2; a weak D match, TRBD1 (6 bases). CDR1 SQVTM and CDR2 ANQGSEA come from the germline V gene. Trimming pared 0 bases from V and 0 bases from J, leaving 11 bases between. This CDR3 has 15 amino acids. The CDR3 nucleotides read TGCAGCGTTGAAGAGCGGACAGCTTCTAACTATGGCTACACCTTC. Its translation is CSVEERTASNYGYTF.

Of note for this clone: Other DNA sequences within the sample encode an identical CDR3. The rearrangement uses TRBV18 and TRBJ2-7; D may be TRBD1 or TRBD2 (5 bases each). This CDR3 spans 13 amino acids. CDR1 KGHSH and CDR2 LQKENI come from the germline V gene. Trimming removed 4 bases from V and 2 bases from J, with 9 bases in between. In DNA, the CDR3 is TGTGCCAGCTCACGGGACGGGACCTACGAGCAGTACTTC. Amino acid sequence: CASSRDGTYEQYF.

This clone showed up just once. The gene calls are TRBV5-1 and TRBJ2-5, with 11 bases that match TRBD2. Germline loops: CDR1 SGHRS, CDR2 YFSETQ. The CDR3 has 14 residues. With V trimmed by 2 bases and J by 4 bases, 1 base remained unmatched. CDR3 nucleotide sequence: TGCGCCAGCAGCTTTAGCGGGAGGGTAGAGACCCAGTACTTC. Its protein product is CASSFSGRVETQYF.

J is TRBJ1-4 and V is TRBV4-3, with a tentative D call TRBD1 (5 bases). The V gene lost 0 bases and the J gene lost 7 bases, with 12 bases spanning the gap. The CDR3 is 15 amino acids. The germline CDR1 and CDR2 sequences are LGHNA and YSLEER. The CDR3 DNA sequence: TGCGCCAGCAGCCAAGATCTAGGGGCCGGTGAAAAACTGTTTTTT. Protein product: CASSQDLGAGEKLFF.

The table lists this clone with a count of one. Other DNA sequences of this sample code for an identical CDR3. This sequence joins TRBV5-1 and TRBJ2-3; 8 bases agree with TRBD1. Per germline, CDR1 SGHRS and CDR2 YFSETQ. The length of the CDR3 is 13 residues. The V gene end was trimmed by 4 bases and the J gene end by 4 bases; junction bases not matched to a gene: 2. The CDR3 loop reads CASSGQGADTQYF. CDR3 coding DNA: TGCGCCAGCAGCGGACAGGGAGCAGATACGCAGTATTTT.

The chain's CDR3 is CASRFAGLASYEQYF. The DNA for the CDR3 is TGTGCCAGCAGATTTGCGGGACTAGCGAGCTACGAGCAGTACTTC. The chain couples TRBV7-2 to TRBJ2-7; 10 nucleotides line up with TRBD2. Germline V CDR1 and CDR2: SGHTA, FQGNSA. The CDR3 contains 15 residues. The J segment lost 3 bases and the V segment lost 6 bases, leaving 8 bases of the junction unmatched.

The CDR3 loop is CARPGTSGYTDTQYF. CDR3 nucleotides: TGCGCCAGGCCGGGGACTAGCGGATACACAGATACGCAGTATTTT. The chain couples TRBV10-1 to TRBJ2-3, with 11 bases identical to TRBD2. This CDR3 is built from 15 residues. The germline CDR1 and CDR2 sequences are WNHNN and SYGVQD (reference sequence). Losses at the gene ends were 9 bases for V and 2 bases for J; bases not matched to a gene: 7.

This clone showed up just a few times. V usage is TRBV28 and J usage is TRBJ2-5, with a weak D call TRBD1 (6 bases). The tail of the sequence fits TRBJ2-7 better, so the J call may be wrong. The CDR3 sequence is 15 residues long. Germline V gene sequence: CDR1 MDHEN, CDR2 SYDVKM. CDR3: CASLQGGPQIYEQYF. CDR3 in DNA: TGTGCCAGCCTCCAAGGGGGACCCCAGATCTACGAGCAGTACTTC.

This chain joins TRBV4-1 and TRBJ2-1, with D perhaps TRBD2 (5 bases). From germline, CDR1 is MGHRA and CDR2 YSYEKL. The germline V and J ends were trimmed by 4 bases and 13 bases, with 17 bases remaining between them. This CDR3 spans 13 amino acids. This CDR3 reads CASSPGGGRPQFF. Written as DNA, the CDR3 is TGCGCCAGCAGCCCAGGAGGCGGCCGCCCTCAGTTCTTC.

This clone was seen a handful of times. The J gene is TRBJ1-1, the V gene TRBV29-1; D perhaps matches TRBD1 (6 bases). This CDR3 region has 13 residues. V lost 5 bases and J lost 1, with 11 bases in between. From germline, CDR1 is SQVTM and CDR2 ANQGSEA. CDR3 DNA: TGCAGCGTTCATAGACAGGCGAACACTGAAGCTTTCTTT. Its translation: CSVHRQANTEAFF.